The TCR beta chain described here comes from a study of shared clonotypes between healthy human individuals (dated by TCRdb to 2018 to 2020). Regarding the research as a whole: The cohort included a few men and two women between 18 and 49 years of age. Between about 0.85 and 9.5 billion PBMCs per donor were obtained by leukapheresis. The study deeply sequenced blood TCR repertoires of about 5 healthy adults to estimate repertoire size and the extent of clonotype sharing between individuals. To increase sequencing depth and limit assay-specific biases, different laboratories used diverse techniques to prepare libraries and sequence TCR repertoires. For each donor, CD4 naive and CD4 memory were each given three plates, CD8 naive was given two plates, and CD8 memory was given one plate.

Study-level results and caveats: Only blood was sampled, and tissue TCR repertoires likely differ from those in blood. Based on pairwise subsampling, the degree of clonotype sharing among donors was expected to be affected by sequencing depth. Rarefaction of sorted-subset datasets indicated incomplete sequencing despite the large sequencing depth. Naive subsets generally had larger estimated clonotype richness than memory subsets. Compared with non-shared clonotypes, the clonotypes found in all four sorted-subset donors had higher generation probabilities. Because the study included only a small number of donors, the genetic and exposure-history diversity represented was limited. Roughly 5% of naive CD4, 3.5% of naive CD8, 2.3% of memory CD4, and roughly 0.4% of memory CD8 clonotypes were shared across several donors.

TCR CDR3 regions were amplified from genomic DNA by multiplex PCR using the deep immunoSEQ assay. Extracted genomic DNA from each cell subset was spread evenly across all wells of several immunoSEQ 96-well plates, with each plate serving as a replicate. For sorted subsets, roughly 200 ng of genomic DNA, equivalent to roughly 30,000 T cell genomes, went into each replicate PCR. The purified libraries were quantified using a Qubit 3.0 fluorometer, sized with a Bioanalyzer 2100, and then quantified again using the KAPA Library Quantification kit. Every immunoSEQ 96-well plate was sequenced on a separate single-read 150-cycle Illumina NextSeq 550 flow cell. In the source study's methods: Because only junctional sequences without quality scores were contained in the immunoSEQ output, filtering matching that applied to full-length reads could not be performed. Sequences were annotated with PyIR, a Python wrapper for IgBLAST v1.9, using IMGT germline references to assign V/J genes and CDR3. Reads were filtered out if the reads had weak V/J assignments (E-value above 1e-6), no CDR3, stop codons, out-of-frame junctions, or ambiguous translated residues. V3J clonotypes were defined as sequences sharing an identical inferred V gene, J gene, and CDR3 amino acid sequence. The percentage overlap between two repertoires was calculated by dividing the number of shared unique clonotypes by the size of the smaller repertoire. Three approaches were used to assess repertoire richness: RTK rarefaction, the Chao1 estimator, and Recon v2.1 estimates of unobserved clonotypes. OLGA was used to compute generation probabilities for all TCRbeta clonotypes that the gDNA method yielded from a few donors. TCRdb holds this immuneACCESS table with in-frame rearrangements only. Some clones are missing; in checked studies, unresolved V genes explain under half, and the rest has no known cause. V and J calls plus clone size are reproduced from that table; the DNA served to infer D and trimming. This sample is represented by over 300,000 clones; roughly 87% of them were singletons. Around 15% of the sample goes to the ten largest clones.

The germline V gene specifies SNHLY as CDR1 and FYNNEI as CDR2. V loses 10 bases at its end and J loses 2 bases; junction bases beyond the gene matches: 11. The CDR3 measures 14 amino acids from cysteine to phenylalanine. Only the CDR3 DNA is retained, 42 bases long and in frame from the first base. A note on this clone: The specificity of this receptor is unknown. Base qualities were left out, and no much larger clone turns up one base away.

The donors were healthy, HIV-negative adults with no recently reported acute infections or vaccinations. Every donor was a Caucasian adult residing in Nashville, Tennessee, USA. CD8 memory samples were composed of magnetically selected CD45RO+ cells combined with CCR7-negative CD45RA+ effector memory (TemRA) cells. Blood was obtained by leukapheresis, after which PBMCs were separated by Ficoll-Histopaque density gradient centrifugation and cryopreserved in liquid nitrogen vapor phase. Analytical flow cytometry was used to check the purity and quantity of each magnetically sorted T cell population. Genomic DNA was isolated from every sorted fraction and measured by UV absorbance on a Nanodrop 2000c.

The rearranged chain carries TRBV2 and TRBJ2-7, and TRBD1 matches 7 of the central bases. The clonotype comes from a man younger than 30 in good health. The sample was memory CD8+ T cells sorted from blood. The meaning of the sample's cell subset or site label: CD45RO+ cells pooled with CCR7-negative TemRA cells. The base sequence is TGTGCCACCCTTCTCCGGGGACAGACCTACGAGCAGTACTTC. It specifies CATLLRGQTYEQYF. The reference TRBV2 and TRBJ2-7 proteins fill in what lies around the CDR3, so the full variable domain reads EPEVTQTPSHQVTQMGQEVILRCVPISNHLYFYWYRQILGQKVEFLVSFYNNEISEKSEIFDDQFSVERPDGSNFTLKIRSTKLEDSAMYFCATLLRGQTYEQYFGPGTRLTVT.